Each of the 27 T cell receptor beta chains below was sequenced from the same sample in a study of T cells in Graves' hyperthyroidism and ophthalmopathy. Amplification of TCR beta CDR3 regions used RNA as the template. During a first-round RT-PCR of the TCR CDR3, the HTBI primer set was used. TCRdb reprocessed the multiplex PCR reads via MiXCR and lists one record per CDR3 protein. The data contain about 420,000 distinct CDR3 sequences, approximately 15% of them singletons. The sample comprised blood. Receptors originate from a woman aged 18-29 years with Graves' hyperthyroidism.

This clonotype was observed at least ten times. As DNA, the CDR3 is TGCAGCGTTGAAGATCTAGGCGGGATGAGCTCCTACAATGAGCAGTTCTTC. Its protein product is CSVEDLGGMSSYNEQFF. The chain couples TRBV29-1 to TRBJ2-1; weak D call: TRBD2 (6 bases). V was trimmed by 0 bases and J by 0 bases, leaving 15 bases between them. Looked up from germline, CDR1 is SQVTM and CDR2 is ANQGSEA. This CDR3 is built from 17 residues.

Of note for this clonotype: This sequence may be a read error, since a much larger clone differs from it by one base. This rearrangement joins TRBV3-1 to TRBJ2-5; 7 positions agree with TRBD2. The CDR3 is 15 residues long. Germline assignment: CDR1 LGHDT and CDR2 YNNKEL (reference sequence). V trimming: 4 bases; J trimming: 5 bases; junction bases outside the gene matches: 10. CDR3 residues: CASSPSGRERETQYF. CDR3 sequence (DNA): TGTGCCAGCAGCCCCTCGGGGCGGGAGAGGGAGACCCAGTACTTC.

This clonotype was seen a handful of times. The chain carries TRBV6-1 and TRBJ2-1, with 9 bases matching TRBD1. CDR1 is MNHNS, CDR2 SASEGT, per germline. The CDR3 is 15 residues long. The J segment lost 5 bases and the V segment lost 8 bases, leaving 10 bases of the junction unmatched. CDR3: CASFRRTGDNNEQFF. The CDR3, as DNA: TGTGCCAGCTTTAGGCGGACAGGGGATAACAATGAGCAGTTCTTC.

This clonotype was observed at least ten times. V is TRBV7-2 and J is TRBJ1-1; D may be TRBD1 (5 bases). Germline-derived CDR1 and CDR2 are SGHTA and FQGNSA. V was trimmed by 5 bases and J by 3 bases, leaving 10 bases between them. The CDR3 is made up of 13 amino acids. CDR3 region: CASSPPGYTEAFF. In nucleotides, the CDR3 is TGTGCCAGCAGCCCCCCAGGGTACACTGAAGCTTTCTTT.

Many counts were recorded for this clonotype. The genes are TRBV6-4 and TRBJ2-2; TRBD2 aligns across 7 bases. CDR3 length equals 13 residues. CDR1 is MRHNA, CDR2 SNTAGT, per germline. The V gene end was trimmed by 4 bases and the J gene end by 4 bases; junction bases not matched to a gene: 0. DNA of the CDR3: TGTGCCAGCAGTGGGACTAGCACCGGGGAGCTGTTTTTT. Translated, it gives CASSGTSTGELFF.

Many counts were recorded for this clonotype. The chain carries TRBV6-1 and TRBJ2-5, with 8 bases identical to TRBD1. Germline V gives CDR1 MNHNS, CDR2 SASEGT. V lost 6 bases and J lost 7; bases outside the gene matches: 10. The CDR3 is 14 amino acids. CDR3 residues: CASSAGQGLGTQYF. In nucleotides, the CDR3 is TGTGCCAGCAGCGCCGGACAGGGTTTGGGGACCCAGTACTTC.

The V gene is TRBV29-1, the J gene TRBJ1-2; 8 bases agree with TRBD1. The germline V gene has CDR1 SQVTM and CDR2 ANQGSEA. This CDR3 comprises 12 residues. V lost 7 bases and J lost 3; bases outside the gene matches: 4. Here the CDR3 DNA reads TGCAGCGCAGGGACAGGTCACTATGGCTACACCTTC. This codes for CSAGTGHYGYTF.

This clonotype came up many times. The genes are TRBV2 and TRBJ2-3; D gene uncertain. Trimming removed 5 bases at V and 4 bases at J, with 13 bases between. Germline V CDR1 and CDR2: SNHLY, FYNNEI. The CDR3 has 14 amino acids. The CDR3 DNA sequence: TGTGCCAGCAGTCTCCTATACACATCAGATACGCAGTATTTT. Protein: CASSLLYTSDTQYF.

This clonotype was seen ten or more times. This chain joins TRBV11-2 and TRBJ2-5; D not resolved. V gave up 4 bases and J gave up 6 bases, with 21 bases separating them. The CDR3 has 16 residues. Looked up from germline, CDR1 is SGHAT and CDR2 is FQNNGV. CDR3 nucleotide sequence: TGTGCCAGCAGCTCCATGGGGTATAGCCGCAGCCAGACCCAGTACTTC. As protein: CASSSMGYSRSQTQYF.

This clonotype occurred many times. CDR3 residues: CASSQERTGLAGVTDTQYF. The CDR3 DNA follows: TGCGCCAGCAGCCAAGAGCGAACGGGACTAGCGGGAGTCACAGATACGCAGTATTTT. The chain couples TRBV4-1 to TRBJ2-3; 14 nucleotides match TRBD2. V lost 0 bases, J lost 2 bases, and 7 bases stayed unmatched. CDR1 and CDR2 (germline): MGHRA, YSYEKL. The CDR3 is 19 residues long.

This clonotype showed up many times. The chain is built from TRBV20-1 and TRBJ2-3; possibly TRBD2 for D (6 bases). V was cut by 2 bases and J by 0 bases, with 9 bases left in between. Germline V lookup: CDR1 DFQATT, CDR2 SNEGSKA (reference sequence). CDR3 length equals 14 residues. The CDR3 bases are TGCAGTGCTAGATCCGGGACTAGCACAGATACGCAGTATTTT. Translated: CSARSGTSTDTQYF.

This clonotype was counted only a few times. One base away lies a much larger clone, so this may be a sequencing read error. The chain is built from TRBV3-1 and TRBJ1-6, with D hard to call. The V gene's germline CDR1 is LGHDT and CDR2 YNNKEL (reference sequence). This CDR3 region has 13 residues. Deletions cut 0 bases from V and 7 bases from J, with 4 bases between. This CDR3 is CASSQDRNSPLHF. The CDR3 coding sequence is TGTGCCAGCAGCCAAGACCGGAATTCACCCCTCCACTTT.

This clonotype was seen many times. The V call is TRBV10-3, the J call TRBJ1-2; D is unclear. Germline assignment: CDR1 ENHRY and CDR2 SYGVKD. This CDR3 has 12 amino acids. Between the trimmed V and J ends, which lost 7 bases and 8 bases, there was a span of 14 bases. The DNA for the CDR3 is TGTGCCATCACAGGTGCTGAGGAAGGCTACACCTTC. It codes for CAITGAEEGYTF.

This clonotype came up many times. The J gene is TRBJ2-1, the V gene TRBV10-3, with D uncertain. The germline gives CDR1 ENHRY, CDR2 SYGVKD. The CDR3 runs to 14 residues. The germline V and J ends were trimmed by 6 bases and 2 bases, with 11 bases remaining between them. The CDR3 protein is CAISGSTPYNEQFF. Written as DNA, the CDR3 is TGTGCCATCAGCGGTTCCACCCCCTACAATGAGCAGTTCTTC.

This clonotype was seen ten or more times. The chain recombines TRBV27 with TRBJ2-2; 7 bases are shared with TRBD1. The CDR3 consists of 14 residues. Germline CDR1 is MNHEY and CDR2 is SMNVEV (reference sequence). With V trimmed by 8 bases and J by 7 bases, 10 bases remained unmatched. The chain's CDR3 is CASLATGLLGELFF. For the CDR3, the DNA is TGTGCCAGCTTGGCGACAGGGTTGCTCGGGGAGCTGTTTTTT.

This clonotype was counted many times. The rearrangement links TRBV12-3 or TRBV12-4 to TRBJ1-5; D may be TRBD1 (5 bases). V lost 3 bases, J lost 6 bases, and 24 bases lay in between. This CDR3 has 18 amino acids. The CDR3 DNA follows: TGTGCCAGCAGTTTCGGGGGGACCCAGGATTTGTCAGGTCAGCCCCAGCATTTT. It encodes CASSFGGTQDLSGQPQHF.

This clonotype was recorded at least ten times. This chain joins TRBV24-1 and TRBJ1-2; 7 bases line up with TRBD1. CDR1 KGHDR and CDR2 SFDVKD come from the germline V gene. J was trimmed by 0 bases and V by 3 bases; bases with no gene match: 9. The CDR3 covers 17 residues. The CDR3 DNA sequence: TGTGCCACCAGTGATACTCCGACAGGGACTACTAACTATGGCTACACCTTC. Its protein product is CATSDTPTGTTNYGYTF.

This clonotype was counted at least ten times. This chain links TRBV28 with TRBJ2-1; 7 positions agree with TRBD2. J lost 2 bases, V lost 2 bases, and 6 bases had no gene match. This CDR3 region has 16 residues. CDR1 and CDR2 (germline): MDHEN, SYDVKM. DNA of the CDR3: TGTGCCAGCAGTTTAATCGGGGGGAGCACCTACAATGAGCAGTTCTTC. Protein: CASSLIGGSTYNEQFF.

This clonotype was observed at least ten times. The chain recombines TRBV20-1 with TRBJ2-7; the match to TRBD1 covers 7 bases. CDR1 is DFQATT, CDR2 SNEGSKA, per germline (reference sequence). The CDR3 totals 13 residues. V was pared by 6 bases and J by 0 bases, with 5 bases of the junction left unmatched. The CDR3 sequence is CSARQGLSYEQYF. In nucleotides, the CDR3 is TGCAGTGCACGACAGGGCCTCTCCTACGAGCAGTACTTC.

The V call is TRBV19, the J call TRBJ1-2; 8 bases map to TRBD1. Germline V gene lookup returns CDR1 LNHDA and CDR2 SQIVND (reference sequence). The CDR3 contains 15 residues. The V segment lost 3 bases and the J segment 7 bases; nucleotides outside the gene matches: 10. CDR3 amino acids: CASSMGDRRIGGYTF. In DNA form, the CDR3 reads TGTGCCAGTAGTATGGGGGACAGGAGAATCGGTGGCTACACCTTC.

This clonotype has at least ten counts. V usage is TRBV7-9 and J usage is TRBJ1-2, with no clear D. V was cut by 1 base and J by 6 bases, with 18 bases left in between. This CDR3 is 16 amino acids long. The germline V gene encodes CDR1 SEHNR and CDR2 FQNEAQ (reference sequence). CDR3 bases: TGTGCCAGCAGCTTAGTCTCCCGTGAAAGGGTGGATGGCTACACCTTC. It is translated as CASSLVSRERVDGYTF.

The chain carries TRBV20-1 and TRBJ2-2, with TRBD2 as a possible D gene (6 bases). The CDR3 totals 14 residues. Trimming shortened V by 1 base and J by 5 bases, and 11 bases separated the two germline ends. The germline V gene encodes CDR1 DFQATT and CDR2 SNEGSKA (reference sequence). In DNA, the CDR3 is TGCAGTGCTAGAGGGAGGGAAGGGACCGGGGAGCTGTTTTTT. Amino acids: CSARGREGTGELFF.

This clonotype was detected ten times or more. This chain joins TRBV2 and TRBJ2-2; possible D gene TRBD2, 6 bases. This CDR3 contains 14 residues. Germline CDR1 reads SNHLY; CDR2 reads FYNNEI. V was cut by 3 bases and J by 4 bases, with 9 bases left in between. The CDR3 here is CASSDGGTTGELFF. The CDR3 nucleotides are TGTGCCAGCAGTGATGGAGGGACCACCGGGGAGCTGTTTTTT.

This clonotype was found many times. This chain uses TRBV9 with TRBJ2-1; D call uncertain. The ends were cut back, 0 bases at V and 0 bases at J, with 10 bases in the middle. The CDR3 consists of 16 residues. Germline assignment: CDR1 SGDLS and CDR2 YYNGEE. The CDR3 DNA is TGTGCCAGCAGCGTAGAGGGCAGGAGCTCCTACAATGAGCAGTTCTTC. Residues: CASSVEGRSSYNEQFF.

In the case of this clonotype: One base away lies a much larger clone, so this may be a sequencing read error. This chain uses TRBV2 with TRBJ2-5; 9 bases align to TRBD1. Germline V gene data show CDR1 as SNHLY and CDR2 as FYNNEI. The CDR3 is made up of 15 amino acids. The CDR3 sequence: CASSRQGEYQEAQYF. DNA of the CDR3: TGTGCCAGCAGTCGACAGGGGGAGTACCAAGAGGCCCAGTACTTC.

The chain combines TRBV5-5 with TRBJ1-1; D remains unclear. The V end was cut by 5 bases, the J end by 1 base, with 12 bases between. Germline V CDR1 and CDR2: SGHKS, YYEKEE (reference sequence). This CDR3 spans 14 amino acids. The CDR3 DNA is TGTGCCAGCAGACCCTTCCACGAGAACACTGAAGCTTTCTTT. This sequence encodes CASRPFHENTEAFF.

This clonotype was detected many times. The chain carries TRBV6-1 and TRBJ2-2; a possible D gene is TRBD1 (5 bases). The V gene's germline CDR1 is MNHNS and CDR2 SASEGT. The length of the CDR3 is 16 residues. V was clipped by 4 bases and J by 0 bases, with 12 bases between them. The CDR3: CASSGPGAANTGELFF. In DNA form, the CDR3 reads TGTGCCAGCAGTGGCCCTGGGGCCGCGAACACCGGGGAGCTGTTTTTT.